Listed below are T cell receptor beta chains from one sample, sequenced in a study of cytomegalovirus exposure and HLA in healthy donors. Sequencing was performed with immunoSEQ multiplex PCR; in TCRdb, only in-frame clones are kept and a portion is missing. The table lists around 220,000 clones, approximately 80% of them singletons. The sequencing sample was made of PBMCs. The receptors shown here come from a man in his forties or fifties in good health and CMV-seronegative. Both conserved end residues are part of each CDR3. A D gene is named only where the DNA matches it firmly. The listing skips clone size in some rows; elsewhere it reads once, few, many or a size class.

J: TRBJ2-3; size: -; D: TRBD1; V: TRBV11-3; DNA: TGTGCCAGCAGCTTAGGGACAGGGCCCACAGATACGCAGTATTTT; CDR3: CASSLGTGPTDTQYF
J: TRBJ1-1; size: -; D: -; V: TRBV11-1; DNA: TGTGCCAGCAAGCCGGGGGGAGACACTGAAGCTTTCTTT; CDR3: CASKPGGDTEAFF
J: TRBJ2-3; size: -; D: -; V: TRBV7-8; DNA: TGTGCCAGCAGCTTATTCCTCGCAGATACGCAGTATTTT; CDR3: CASSLFLADTQYF
J: TRBJ1-2; size: -; D: -; V: TRBV27; DNA: TGTGCCAGCAGTTTGACAGTCAACTATGGCTACACCTTC; CDR3: CASSLTVNYGYTF
J: TRBJ1-6; size: -; D: -; V: TRBV27; DNA: TGTGCCAGCAGTTTCAGGGGCGGGAATTCACCCCTCCACTTT; CDR3: CASSFRGGNSPLHF
J: TRBJ2-7; size: -; D: -; V: TRBV7-9; DNA: TGTGCCAGCAGCTTATCAGGGTTCCACGAGCAGTACTTC; CDR3: CASSLSGFHEQYF
J: TRBJ1-5; size: -; D: TRBD1; V: TRBV19; DNA: TGTGCCAGTAGTATAGGGACAGGGCTTTTTCAGCCCCAGCATTTT; CDR3: CASSIGTGLFQPQHF
J: TRBJ2-7; size: -; D: -; V: TRBV11-2; DNA: TGTGCCAGCAGCCATGGACAGTTTCACTCGTTCTCCTACGAGCAGTACTTC; CDR3: CASSHGQFHSFSYEQYF
J: TRBJ2-2; size: -; D: -; V: TRBV7-8; DNA: TGTGCCAGCAGGGAACCTACAGGATTGGGTAACACCGGGGAGCTGTTTTTT; CDR3: CASREPTGLGNTGELFF
J: TRBJ2-7; size: -; D: TRBD2; V: TRBV7-8; DNA: TGTGCCAGCAGCTTGACTAGCGGGAATTCCTACGAGCAGTACTTC; CDR3: CASSLTSGNSYEQYF
J: TRBJ2-3; size: -; D: -; V: TRBV6-5; DNA: TGTGCCAGCAGTTACTCGAGCGCGGATACGCAGTATTTT; CDR3: CASSYSSADTQYF
J: TRBJ2-7; size: -; D: -; V: TRBV20-1; DNA: TGCAGTGCCCACGATACTTACGAGCAGTACTTC; CDR3: CSAHDTYEQYF
J: TRBJ1-5; size: once; D: TRBD1; V: TRBV6-6; DNA: TGTGCCAGCAGGCGCGACAGGGGGCGGGATCAGCCCCAGCATTTT; CDR3: CASRRDRGRDQPQHF
J: TRBJ2-5; size: -; D: -; V: TRBV2; DNA: TGTGCCAGCAAATCACTACTACATCAAGAGACCCAGTACTTC; CDR3: CASKSLLHQETQYF
J: TRBJ2-1; size: -; D: TRBD2; V: TRBV20-1; DNA: TGCAGACCACTAGCGTTTGAGCAGTTCTTC; CDR3: CRPLAFEQFF
J: TRBJ1-3; size: -; D: TRBD1; V: TRBV11-1; DNA: TGTGCCAGCCGCCGACAGGGGTCTGGAAACACCATATATTTT; CDR3: CASRRQGSGNTIYF
J: TRBJ1-2; size: -; D: TRBD1; V: TRBV7-3; DNA: TGTGCCAGCAGCTTAACTGGGACAGGGGATGGCTACACCTTC; CDR3: CASSLTGTGDGYTF
J: TRBJ1-1; size: -; D: -; V: TRBV7-8; DNA: TGTGCCAGCAGCTTAGCGGGGGCCACTGAAGCTTTCTTT; CDR3: CASSLAGATEAFF
J: TRBJ2-1; size: -; D: -; V: TRBV7-6; DNA: TGTGCCAGCAGCTTAGCCCCCGGCTTGGGCGACAGCTCCTACAATGAGCAGTTCTTC; CDR3: CASSLAPGLGDSSYNEQFF
J: TRBJ2-7; size: -; D: -; V: TRBV19; DNA: TGTGCCAGTAGCCCACGGGGTCGAGCCTACGAGCAGTACTTC; CDR3: CASSPRGRAYEQYF
J: TRBJ2-7; size: -; D: TRBD2; V: TRBV19; DNA: TGTGCCAGTAGTGTCCTAGCGGGAAATTACGAGCAGTACTTC; CDR3: CASSVLAGNYEQYF
J: TRBJ1-5; size: -; D: -; V: TRBV4-1; DNA: TGCGCCAGCAGCCTCCTGGATCTGGGGCAGGGCAATCAGCCCCAGCATTTT; CDR3: CASSLLDLGQGNQPQHF
J: TRBJ2-1; size: -; D: TRBD2; V: TRBV7-6; DNA: TGTGCCAGCAGCCCCCCTAGCGGGGCTTACAATGAGCAGTTCTTC; CDR3: CASSPPSGAYNEQFF
J: TRBJ2-7; size: -; D: TRBD2; V: TRBV9; DNA: TGTGCCAGCAGCGTAGTGGCGGGGGTGAGCTCCTACGAGCAGTACTTC; CDR3: CASSVVAGVSSYEQYF
J: TRBJ1-2; size: -; D: -; V: TRBV27; DNA: TGTGCCAGCAGTGAGTGGCCTGGCGGCGGCTACACCTTC; CDR3: CASSEWPGGGYTF
J: TRBJ1-5; size: -; D: -; V: TRBV5-8; DNA: TGTGCCAGCAGCTTTTCGGGGGGACGCAATCAGCCCCAGCATTTT; CDR3: CASSFSGGRNQPQHF
J: TRBJ2-3; size: -; D: TRBD2; V: TRBV6-1; DNA: TGTGCCAGCAGTGGAACGGGGGGGGAGGCAGATACGCAGTATTTT; CDR3: CASSGTGGEADTQYF
J: TRBJ2-1; size: -; D: TRBD2; V: TRBV27; DNA: TGTGCCAGCATAAGCGGGAGGGACGTAAAGCAGTTCTTC; CDR3: CASISGRDVKQFF
J: TRBJ2-7; size: -; D: -; V: TRBV7-9; DNA: TGTGCCAGCAGCTTTTGGGCGGATACCGAAGGACTCACGTACTACGAGCAGTACTTC; CDR3: CASSFWADTEGLTYYEQYF
J: TRBJ1-1; size: -; D: -; V: TRBV7-9; DNA: TGTGCCAGCAGCTTAAGCGGGTTGGCGGGTGATGAAGCTTTCTTT; CDR3: CASSLSGLAGDEAFF
J: TRBJ1-2; size: -; D: TRBD1; V: TRBV28; DNA: TGTGCCAGCAGTTTACCGGGACAGGGGGCTTTCTATGGCTACACCTTC; CDR3: CASSLPGQGAFYGYTF
J: TRBJ1-5; size: -; D: -; V: TRBV9; DNA: TGTGCCAGCAGCGTAGTGGGGGCGGTAGGGCAGCCCCAGCATTTT; CDR3: CASSVVGAVGQPQHF
J: TRBJ2-5; size: -; D: TRBD1; V: TRBV7-9; DNA: TGTGCCAGCAGCCACCGACAGGGGGCAGAGACCCAGTACTTC; CDR3: CASSHRQGAETQYF
J: TRBJ1-1; size: -; D: TRBD1; V: TRBV4-3; DNA: TGCGCCAGCAGCGCAGGGGGCGGCACTGAAGCTTTCTTT; CDR3: CASSAGGGTEAFF
J: TRBJ2-5; size: -; D: -; V: TRBV7-8; DNA: TGTGCCAGCAGCTTAGCGAGCAAGTTGGAGACCCAGTACTTC; CDR3: CASSLASKLETQYF
J: TRBJ2-1; size: -; D: -; V: TRBV11-3; DNA: TGTGCCAGCAGCTTAACCCAAGGGGAGGAGGATGAGCAGTTCTTC; CDR3: CASSLTQGEEDEQFF
J: TRBJ2-7; size: few; D: -; V: TRBV25-1; DNA: TGTGCCAGCAGTGAGCGGGCCTCCCCCTACGAGCAGTACTTC; CDR3: CASSERASPYEQYF
J: TRBJ2-5; size: -; D: TRBD1; V: TRBV12-5; DNA: TGTGCTAGTGGTTTGGATCCGGGACAGGGGTGGTGGACCCAGTACTTC; CDR3: CASGLDPGQGWWTQYF
J: TRBJ1-1; size: -; D: TRBD1; V: TRBV6-6; DNA: TGTGCCAGCAGTTACGGGGACAGGGCCACTGAAGCTTTCTTT; CDR3: CASSYGDRATEAFF
J: TRBJ1-1; size: -; D: TRBD1; V: TRBV6-5; DNA: TGTGCCAGCAGTTTAGGACAGGGGACAAACACTGAAGCTTTCTTT; CDR3: CASSLGQGTNTEAFF
J: TRBJ1-5; size: -; D: -; V: TRBV13; DNA: TGTGCCAGCAGCTTATTCGGGGGTAGCAATCAGCCCCAGCATTTT; CDR3: CASSLFGGSNQPQHF
J: TRBJ1-2; size: -; D: TRBD1; V: TRBV2; DNA: TGTGCCAGCAGTCTCTTGGACAGGACAAACTATGGCTACACCTTC; CDR3: CASSLLDRTNYGYTF
J: TRBJ1-5; size: -; D: -; V: TRBV5-4; DNA: TGTGCCAGCAGCTTGGTGCCCGACCCGGGACAGCCCCAGCATTTT; CDR3: CASSLVPDPGQPQHF
J: TRBJ1-5; size: -; D: -; V: TRBV2; DNA: TGTGCCATAAGACCGGGGGGACTCGAGAATCAGCCCCAGCATTTT; CDR3: CAIRPGGLENQPQHF
J: TRBJ1-3; size: -; D: TRBD1; V: TRBV5-4; DNA: TGTGCCAGCAGCTCCCGGGACAGGGGGTCCGGAAACACCATATATTTT; CDR3: CASSSRDRGSGNTIYF
J: TRBJ2-1; size: -; D: -; V: TRBV15; DNA: TGTGCCACCAGCAGGGGTCTAGCTGAACCTGTGTTCTTC; CDR3: CATSRGLAEPVFF
J: TRBJ2-7; size: few; D: -; V: TRBV5-8; DNA: TGTGCCAGCAGCTTAAGAGGATCCTACGAGCAGTACTTC; CDR3: CASSLRGSYEQYF
J: TRBJ2-1; size: once; D: TRBD2; V: TRBV5-1; DNA: TGCGCCAGCAGCTTTGCGGGGGGGCCCTACAATGAGCAGTTCTTC; CDR3: CASSFAGGPYNEQFF
J: TRBJ1-2; size: few; D: TRBD1; V: TRBV7-2; DNA: TGTGCCAGCAGGATCCACACAGGGGGAGTAAGCTACACCTTC; CDR3: CASRIHTGGVSYTF
J: TRBJ1-1; size: -; D: -; V: TRBV7-9; DNA: TGTTCCAGCTGTCAGGTCTCCTCCAATTTTTATGTAAACACTGAAGCTTTCTTT; CDR3: CSSCQVSSNFYVNTEAFF
J: TRBJ2-1; size: once; D: TRBD2; V: TRBV23-1; DNA: TGCGCCAGCAGTCAGTGCTGCCGACTAGCGGGGGACAATGAGCAGTTCTTC; CDR3: CASSQCCRLAGDNEQFF